The clone carrying this T cell receptor beta chain was found many times. The antigen is unknown. Germline CDR1 and CDR2: SEHNR and FQNEAQ (reference sequence). The CDR3 extends over 16 amino acids. V shed 7 bases, J shed 2 bases, and the junction held 11 bases outside the gene matches. This record comes from a study of regulatory T cells in long-lasting Graves disease. Whole-study results and caveats: Among persistent patients, a larger number of public clonotypes were shared (2,741) than among newly diagnosed patients (under 1,000). Those with persistent Graves' had less TCR diversity than newly diagnosed patients.

Construction of the TCR beta libraries employed iRepertoire HTBI primers in conjunction with Arm-PCR of CDR3 regions. A single record per CDR3 protein comes from TCRdb applying MiXCR to the multiplex PCR reads. The data show around 480,000 distinct CDR3 sequences, about 16% seen once. Indicated time point: newly diagnosed GD, antithyroid drugs for less than 3 months. PBMC RNA was the source of the TCR library. These sequences were also reported in another study, on T cells in Graves' hyperthyroidism and ophthalmopathy. From that paper: Among thyroid clonotypes expanded above 0.001, most also appeared in blood.

The TCR was taken from a woman between 40 and 65 years old with Graves disease. The chain employs TRBV7-9 and TRBJ2-5; 9 nucleotides match TRBD2. Sequences were derived from peripheral blood mononuclear cells (PBMCs), sampled at new diagnosis, from a patient treated with antithyroid drugs. The CDR3 region is CASTYGVAGAQETQYF. The CDR3 region has the DNA TGTGCCAGCACCTATGGGGTAGCGGGGGCTCAAGAGACCCAGTACTTC.